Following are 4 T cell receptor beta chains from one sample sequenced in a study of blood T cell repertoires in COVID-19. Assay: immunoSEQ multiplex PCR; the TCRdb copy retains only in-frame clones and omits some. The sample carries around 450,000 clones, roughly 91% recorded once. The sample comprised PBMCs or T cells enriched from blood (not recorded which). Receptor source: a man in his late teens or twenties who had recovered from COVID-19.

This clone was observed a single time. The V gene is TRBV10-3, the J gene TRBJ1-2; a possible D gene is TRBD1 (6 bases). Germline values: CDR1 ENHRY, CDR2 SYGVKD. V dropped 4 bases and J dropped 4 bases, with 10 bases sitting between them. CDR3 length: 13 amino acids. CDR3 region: CAISGEGVYGYTF. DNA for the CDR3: TGTGCCATCAGTGGAGAGGGGGTCTATGGCTACACCTTC.

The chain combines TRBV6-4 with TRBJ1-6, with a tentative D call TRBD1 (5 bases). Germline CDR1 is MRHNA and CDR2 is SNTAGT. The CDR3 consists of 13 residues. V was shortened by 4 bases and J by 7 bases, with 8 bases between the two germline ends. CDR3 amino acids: CASSAGNNSPLHF. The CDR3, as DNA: TGTGCCAGCAGTGCAGGGAACAATTCACCCCTCCACTTT.

The CDR3 reads CAIRRDKFANTGELFF. The CDR3, as DNA: TGTGCCATCAGAAGGGACAAATTCGCGAACACCGGGGAGCTGTTTTTT. The genes are TRBV10-3 and TRBJ2-2; maybe TRBD1 (6 bases). This CDR3 is built from 16 residues. Per germline, CDR1 ENHRY and CDR2 SYGVKD. V shed 6 bases and J shed 0 bases, with 14 bases lying between them.

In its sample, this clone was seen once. CDR3 sequence: CASSQGRQGPTGELFF. As DNA, the CDR3 is TGTGCCAGCAGCCAAGGTAGACAGGGGCCCACCGGGGAGCTGTTTTTT. The chain links TRBV3-1 (or the pseudogene TRBV3-2) to TRBJ2-2; 8 nucleotides align to TRBD1. This CDR3 spans 16 amino acids. From germline, CDR1 is LGHDT and CDR2 YNNKEL (reference sequence). The junction had 5 bases not matched to a gene; V was cut back by 1 base and J by 4 bases.